What follows are 2 T cell receptor beta chains derived from one specimen sequenced in a study of blood T cell repertoires in COVID-19. Data came from immunoSEQ multiplex PCR; TCRdb stores just in-frame clones and leaves some out. The sample shows 55,000 to 60,000 clones, roughly three quarters of them seen only once. Sequenced sample: peripheral blood. These receptors were collected from a man in his forties or fifties with active or convalescent COVID-19.

This chain joins TRBV5-4 and TRBJ2-7; 9 positions agree with TRBD2. The length of the CDR3 is 15 residues. The junction had 4 bases not matched to a gene; V was cut back by 0 bases and J by 3 bases. Germline assignment: CDR1 SGHNT and CDR2 YYREEE (reference sequence). CDR3 nucleotide sequence: TGTGCCAGCAGCTTGGAACTAGCGGGCGACTACGAGCAGTACTTC. This sequence encodes CASSLELAGDYEQYF.

This clone was seen just once. The chain carries TRBV29-1 and TRBJ2-7; 8 bases are a match to TRBD2. V lost 6 bases, J lost 1 base, and 8 bases stayed unmatched. CDR1 SQVTM and CDR2 ANQGSEA come from the germline V gene. The CDR3 runs 14 residues. The CDR3: CSVLQTSASYEQYF. As DNA, the CDR3 is TGCAGCGTCCTCCAGACTAGCGCGTCCTACGAGCAGTACTTC.